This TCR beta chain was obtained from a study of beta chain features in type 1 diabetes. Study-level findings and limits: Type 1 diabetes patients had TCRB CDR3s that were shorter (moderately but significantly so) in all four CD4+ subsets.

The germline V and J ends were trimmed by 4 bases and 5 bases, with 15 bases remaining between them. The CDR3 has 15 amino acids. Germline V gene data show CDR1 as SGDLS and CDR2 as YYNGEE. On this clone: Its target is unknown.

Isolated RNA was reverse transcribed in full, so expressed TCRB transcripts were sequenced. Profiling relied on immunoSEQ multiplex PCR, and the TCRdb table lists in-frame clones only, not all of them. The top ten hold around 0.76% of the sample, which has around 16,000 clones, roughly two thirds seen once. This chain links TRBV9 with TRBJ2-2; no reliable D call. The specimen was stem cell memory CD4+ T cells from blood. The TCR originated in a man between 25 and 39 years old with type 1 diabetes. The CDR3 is CASSPRDPGTGELFF. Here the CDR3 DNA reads TGTGCCAGCAGCCCCCGTGATCCCGGGACCGGGGAGCTGTTTTTT.